Sequencing of this T cell receptor beta chain was carried out in a study of blood T cells in healthy people across ages. This CDR3 is built from 15 residues. CDR1 is MDHEN, CDR2 SYDVKM, per germline. V was clipped by 6 bases and J by 2 bases, with 15 bases between them. This clonotype was recorded many times. The antigen remains undetermined. Researchers collected about 10 milliliters of peripheral blood from every single donor. Every sample had a minimum of 6.5 million PBMCs isolated. Primers used in a second PCR of about 6 to 12 cycles were a sample-barcoded 5' primer and a J-beta primer mix. One entry per CDR3 protein, called by TCRdb with MiXCR from the 5' RACE reads. The sample shows fewer than 800,000 distinct CDR3 sequences, roughly 32% of them seen only once. The study's findings and limits: Getting older went along with TCR beta diversity per million T cells dropping roughly linearly.

The sequenced sample consisted of blood. The sequence was obtained from a woman of 80 years or more in good health. The chain couples TRBV28 to TRBJ2-3, with D possibly being TRBD1 (5 bases). The CDR3 DNA sequence: TGTGCCAGCAGCAGTGGGGCTGGCTTCACAGATACGCAGTATTTT. It encodes CASSSGAGFTDTQYF.